The clone carrying this T cell receptor beta chain was seen only a few times. Trimming took 5 bases from V and 1 from J; bases not matched to a gene: 4. Germline V gene sequence: CDR1 SGHTA, CDR2 FQGNSA. The CDR3 spans 15 residues. The data derive from a study of blood T cell repertoires in COVID-19. Libraries were prepared by immunoSEQ multiplex PCR; TCRdb keeps only in-frame clonotypes and omits some of them. This sample yields hundreds of thousands of clones, of which about 89% are seen a single time; approximately 3.7% belongs to the top ten. The study assigned cohorts using participant-reported clinical history. In Cohort 3, a recovered donor had either two negative PCRs, clearance, or symptom resolution.

The sequence was collected from a woman aged 30 to 39 who had recovered from COVID-19. The chain links TRBV7-2 to TRBJ1-3, with 8 positions matching TRBD1. Sequenced: PBMCs or T cells enriched from blood (not recorded which). CDR3 DNA: TGTGCCAGCAGCAAACAGGGGGTGTCTGGAAACACCATATATTTT. Encoded protein: CASSKQGVSGNTIYF.